The next 7 T cell receptor beta chains were all read from a single sample in a study of T-cell reconstitution after alpha-beta-depleted transplantation in children. Unique molecular identifiers were used to barcode this TCRbeta library. TCRdb called the PCR reads again in MiXCR, with one record for every CDR3 protein. Of around 800,000 distinct CDR3 sequences in the sample, approximately 15% were seen once. Sequencing was performed on PBMCs, mostly from graft donor cells, taken 360 days after TCRalphabeta/CD19-depleted stem cell transplant. The receptors originated from a male patient between 10 and 17 years old who had a stem cell transplant for acute lymphoblastic leukemia, so the T cells may come from the graft donor.

J is TRBJ2-3 and V is TRBV4-2; 8 positions match TRBD2. The ends lost 3 bases at V and 4 bases at J; junction bases unmatched: 15. CDR3 length equals 18 residues. Germline V lookup: CDR1 LGHNA, CDR2 YNFKEQ. The CDR3 loop is CASSQTQAAGVLADTQYF. The CDR3 nucleotides are TGTGCCAGCAGCCAGACCCAGGCAGCGGGAGTCCTAGCAGATACGCAGTATTTT.

The chain has TRBV15 and TRBJ1-2; D gene ambiguous. The CDR3 is 15 residues long. Germline V gene sequence: CDR1 LNHNV, CDR2 YYDKDF (reference sequence). The V end was cut by 0 bases, the J end by 6 bases, with 14 bases between. The CDR3: CATSRDVALTDGYTF. The CDR3 coding sequence is TGTGCCACCAGCAGAGATGTAGCACTAACAGATGGCTACACCTTC.

This rearrangement joins TRBV20-1 to TRBJ1-5; a weak D match, TRBD1 (5 bases). Trimming took off 3 bases at V and 4 bases at J, with 10 bases between the two ends. The germline V gene has CDR1 DFQATT and CDR2 SNEGSKA (reference sequence). The CDR3 is 13 residues long. This chain's CDR3 is CSASRDGNQPQHF. The DNA for the CDR3 is TGCAGTGCTAGTAGGGACGGGAATCAGCCCCAGCATTTT.

The rearrangement links TRBV3-1 to TRBJ2-2, with D uncertain. Trimming removed 0 bases from V and 2 bases from J, with 16 bases in between. The CDR3 sequence is 18 residues long. Germline CDR1 is LGHDT and CDR2 is YNNKEL (reference sequence). The CDR3 reads CASSQDGTKLINTGELFF. The CDR3 DNA reads TGTGCCAGCAGCCAAGACGGAACGAAATTAATTAACACCGGGGAGCTGTTTTTT.

This clonotype was detected only a few times. V gene TRBV27 combines with J gene TRBJ2-1; possible D gene TRBD1, 5 bases. This CDR3 is built from 13 residues. Germline values: CDR1 MNHEY, CDR2 SMNVEV (reference sequence). V was shortened by 4 bases and J by 9 bases, with 13 bases between the two germline ends. CDR3 in amino acids: CASSYQGPGEQFF. CDR3 nucleotides: TGTGCCAGCAGTTATCAGGGCCCTGGTGAGCAGTTCTTC.

In this sample, this clonotype turned up many times. V is TRBV3-1 and J is TRBJ2-7; 13 bases fit TRBD2. The CDR3 sequence is 16 residues long. CDR1 LGHDT and CDR2 YNNKEL come from the germline V gene (reference sequence). V lost 6 bases and J lost 5; bases outside the gene matches: 10. The CDR3, as DNA: TGTGCCAGCAGGAACAGGGACGGACTAGCGGGAGACGAGCAGTACTTC. Its protein is CASRNRDGLAGDEQYF.

This clonotype was seen only a few times. The chain carries TRBV7-9 and TRBJ2-1, with 13 nucleotides matching TRBD2. Germline lookup yields CDR1 SEHNR and CDR2 FQNEAQ (reference sequence). The trim removed 5 bases at V and 7 bases at J, leaving 11 bases unmatched. The CDR3 runs to 17 residues. The chain's CDR3 is CASSPIRTSGSRNEQFF. CDR3 nucleotides: TGTGCCAGCAGCCCGATCAGGACTAGCGGGAGTCGGAATGAGCAGTTCTTC. The full variable domain, rest sourced from reference TRBV7-9 and TRBJ2-1, is DTGVSQNPRHKITKRGQNVTFRCDPISEHNRLYWYRQTLGQGPEFLTYFQNEAQLEKSRLLSDRFSAERPKGSFSTLEIQRTEQGDSAMYLCASSPIRTSGSRNEQFFGPGTRLTVL.